The entry below gives a single T cell receptor beta chain sequence along with its context. The target of this receptor is not known. No much larger clone exists at a distance of one base, and base qualities are not known. This specimen comes from a study of blood T cell repertoires in COVID-19 (dated by TCRdb to between 2020 and 2021). About the investigation overall: The collaborator samples originated in the United States, Italy and Spain and spanned the acute and convalescent phases of COVID-19. The prospective study material was composed of cDNA or gDNA derived from T cells, B-cell-depleted T cells, or PBMCs. The dataset comprised deeply sampled blood TCRbeta repertoires from subjects exposed to, actively infected with, or recovered from COVID-19. A freely available public database, intended as a resource for researchers studying the immune response to SARS-CoV-2, is where the repertoires were released. The samples were drawn from two sources: the first 160 participants of the ongoing ImmuneRACE study, and 1,200 or so subjects contributed by 6 global collaborators. Sample metadata almost always included a de-identified subject ID, COVID-19 status, age in years and sex. Where available, HLA class I and class II types were taken from metadata supplied by the sample provider and were not determined by assay-based typing. Beyond this particular receptor, the publication reports: The amount of clinical and demographic metadata varied by source and participant and was provided uncurated.

From its cysteine to its phenylalanine, the CDR3 spans 17 amino acids. The sequence is cut down to CDR3 DNA, 51 bases in frame from base 1. Trimming removed 3 bases from V and 1 base from J; the gene matches leave 6 bases unexplained. Based on the germline V gene, the CDR1 and CDR2 sequences are SGHAT and FQNNGV. Collaborating institutions collected whole blood in K2EDTA tubes following their own protocols. Collaborator samples were shipped for TCRbeta analysis as frozen whole blood, isolated PBMCs, or DNA extracted from either sample type. TCRbeta CDR3 regions were amplified from genomic DNA using the immunoSEQ Assay, a bias-controlled multiplex PCR. Regarding the original processing steps: Within the assay, amplification of reference gene primers was used to estimate how many nucleated cells each sample contained. Sequence reads were collapsed and filtered to measure the absolute abundance of every unique TCRbeta CDR3 rearrangement. For each sample, productive Simpson clonality was calculated as the square root of Simpson's diversity index over productive rearrangements. TCRdb took over this immuneACCESS table, retaining in-frame rearrangements with V and J assigned. Such tables are incomplete; in checked studies, under half of the missing clones stem from an unresolved V gene, and the remainder is unexplained. Clone size and V and J calls were adopted from that table, with D and trimming inferred from the DNA. The table for this sample lists roughly 280,000 clones; less than 90% of them were counted only once. The ten largest clonotypes hold around 4.2% of the sample.

This receptor was taken from a man aged 55 to 70 with acute or convalescent COVID-19. Sequencing used peripheral blood. Recombination linked TRBV11-2 to TRBJ2-5, with 12 central nucleotides matching TRBD2. The CDR3: CASSFLLAGGIQETQYF. The sequence in DNA is TGTGCCAGCAGCTTCCTGCTAGCGGGGGGGATCCAAGAGACCCAGTACTTC.